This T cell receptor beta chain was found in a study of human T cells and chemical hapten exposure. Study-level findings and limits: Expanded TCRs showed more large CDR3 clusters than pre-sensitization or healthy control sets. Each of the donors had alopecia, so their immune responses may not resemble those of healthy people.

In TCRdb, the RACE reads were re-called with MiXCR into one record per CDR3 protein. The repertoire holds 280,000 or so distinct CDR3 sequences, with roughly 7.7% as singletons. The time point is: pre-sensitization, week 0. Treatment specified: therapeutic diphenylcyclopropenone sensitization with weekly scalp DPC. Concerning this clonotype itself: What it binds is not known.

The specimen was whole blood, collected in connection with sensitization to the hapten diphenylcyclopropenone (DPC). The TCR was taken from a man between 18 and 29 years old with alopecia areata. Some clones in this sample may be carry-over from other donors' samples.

CDR3 region: CASSLAYVVQGADTQYF. The CDR3 nucleotides read TGTGCCAGCAGCTTAGCATATGTCGTACAGGGAGCGGATACGCAGTATTTT. V and J are TRBV7-6 and TRBJ2-3; tentatively, D is TRBD1 (6 bases). The CDR3 has 17 residues. Trimming took 0 bases from V and 6 from J, leaving 19 bases between them. Germline lookup yields CDR1 SGHVS and CDR2 FNYEAQ. Full variable domain (rest looked up from reference TRBV7-6 and TRBJ2-3): GAGVSQSPRYKVTKRGQDVALRCDPISGHVSLYWYRQALGQGPEFLTYFNYEAQQDKSGLPNDRFSAERPEGSISTLTIQRTEQRDSAMYRCASSLAYVVQGADTQYFGPGTRLTVL.